A selection of T cell receptor beta chains follows, all from one sample in a study of cytomegalovirus exposure and HLA in healthy donors. Sequencing used immunoSEQ multiplex PCR; TCRdb keeps in-frame clones, though not all of them. This repertoire shows a few hundred thousand clones, more than 75% found once; its top ten account for roughly 0.93%. The sample comprised PBMCs. Receptors originate from a woman between 18 and 29 years old in good health and CMV-seronegative. Both conserved end residues are trimmed from each CDR3. D genes are given only for firm matches.

j_call v_call d_call cdr3_aa
TRBJ2-7 TRBV27 TRBD1 ASSLRATGVVYEQY
TRBJ1-2 TRBV29-1 . SVGHYGYT
TRBJ1-5 TRBV4-1 TRBD1 ASSQTQGQGVKPQH
TRBJ2-3 TRBV6-5 TRBD2 ASSNGLAIDTQY
TRBJ2-5 TRBV5-6 TRBD2 ASSTLAGIQETQY
TRBJ2-1 TRBV27 . ASRPRSRASHRNEQF
TRBJ2-7 TRBV10-3 TRBD2 AISESLAGTYEQY
TRBJ1-2 TRBV6-5 TRBD1 ASSYSVDRALYGYT
TRBJ2-7 TRBV5-1 TRBD1 ASSLTSIRDRGYEQY
TRBJ1-1 TRBV15 . ATSIGSGTEAF
TRBJ2-1 TRBV15 TRBD2 ATSSGTNYNEQF
TRBJ2-3 TRBV2 TRBD2 ASRKRLAGASTDTQY
TRBJ2-5 TRBV25-1 TRBD1 ASSGRDRLYQETQY
TRBJ2-7 TRBV5-4 TRBD2 ASSFAREASYEQY
TRBJ1-1 TRBV19 TRBD1 ASSIKRGQGIRGEAF
TRBJ1-4 TRBV7-9 . ASILEEGEKLF
TRBJ1-2 TRBV30 . AWTRNYGYT
TRBJ2-1 TRBV15 TRBD2 ATSARSLAGGSGYNEQF
TRBJ2-5 TRBV6-5 . ASSRGTQY
TRBJ2-3 TRBV10-3 TRBD2 AIRNSGSGSDTQY
TRBJ2-3 TRBV28 TRBD2 ASSPRDYYTDTQY
TRBJ1-5 TRBV19 . ASTPWGDQPQH
TRBJ2-5 TRBV28 TRBD2 ASSLRGFSGSQETQY
TRBJ2-3 TRBV7-9 TRBD2 ASSLALLAEWTQY